The 17 T cell receptor beta chains listed next were all sequenced from one sample in a study of shared clonotypes between healthy human individuals. TCRdb's copy holds only in-frame clones and misses some; the assay was immunoSEQ multiplex PCR. This table holds over a million clones, about 98.5% found once. Input material: naive CD4+ T cells sorted from blood. Noted subset: CD45RA+ positively selected. These receptors all stem from a man younger than 40 in good health.

This chain links TRBV7-9 with TRBJ2-7, with D perhaps being TRBD1 or TRBD2 (5 bases each). The V end was cut by 7 bases, the J end by 2 bases, with 9 bases between. This CDR3 has 12 residues. Germline assignment: CDR1 SEHNR and CDR2 FQNEAQ (reference sequence). CDR3 DNA: TGTGCCAGCACACCGGGGCCCTACGAGCAGTACTTC. This sequence encodes CASTPGPYEQYF.

The CDR3 nucleotides read TGTGCCAGCAGTTTAGCCTTCACCGCGGGACAGGGGCCAGATACGCAGTATTTT. It yields the protein CASSLAFTAGQGPDTQYF. This chain links TRBV28 with TRBJ2-3; TRBD1 aligns across 10 bases. The trim removed 2 bases at V and 4 bases at J, leaving 12 bases unmatched. This CDR3 has 18 amino acids. Per germline, CDR1 MDHEN and CDR2 SYDVKM.

The chain uses TRBV12-2 and TRBJ2-1; the DNA was not compared with TRBD2, the D call given in the table. TRBV12-2 is a pseudogene segment. The CDR3 is 15 residues long. The CDR3 DNA reads as TGTGCAAGTCGCTTAGGGTCTAGCGGGAGCAATGAGCAGTTCTTC. Residues: CASRLGSSGSNEQFF.

The rearrangement joins TRBV4-2 to TRBJ2-1; 10 bases line up with TRBD1. V shed 6 bases, J shed 5 bases, and the junction held 13 bases outside the gene matches. The CDR3 spans 17 residues. CDR1 and CDR2 from the germline V gene are LGHNA and YNFKEQ. CDR3 sequence: CASSQPPGQGSHNEQFF. As DNA, the CDR3 is TGTGCCAGCAGTCAACCCCCGGGACAGGGGTCGCACAATGAGCAGTTCTTC.

The chain couples TRBV30 to TRBJ2-7; TRBD2 might be the D (6 bases). Trimming left V 1 base short and J 0 bases short, with 10 bases between. Per germline, CDR1 GTSNPN and CDR2 SVGIG (reference sequence). The length of the CDR3 is 14 residues. CDR3 amino acids: CAWSAGLSSYEQYF. CDR3 sequence (DNA): TGTGCCTGGAGTGCGGGACTGAGCTCCTACGAGCAGTACTTC.

The chain links TRBV5-4 to TRBJ1-1; D is ambiguous. Germline V gives CDR1 SGHNT, CDR2 YYREEE (reference sequence). The CDR3 spans 14 residues. The V gene lost 4 bases and the J gene lost 1 base, with 11 bases spanning the gap. CDR3 bases: TGTGCCAGCAGCACCCAGACGGCGAACACTGAAGCTTTCTTT. This encodes CASSTQTANTEAFF.

The chain employs TRBV19 and TRBJ2-1; D remains unclear. Germline V gene sequence: CDR1 LNHDA, CDR2 SQIVND (reference sequence). Trimming cost V 5 bases and J 10 bases, with 12 bases left between them. This CDR3 is built from 12 residues. The CDR3 coding sequence is TGTGCCAGTAGTCCTTACCCTCCGGAGCAGTTCTTC. The encoded protein is CASSPYPPEQFF.

V gene TRBV7-2 combines with J gene TRBJ1-4, with TRBD1 as a possible D gene (5 bases). Trimming removed 1 base from V and 8 bases from J, with 14 bases in between. The CDR3 loop spans 15 amino acids. Germline V lookup: CDR1 SGHTA, CDR2 FQGNSA. The CDR3 sequence: CASSLGGHPREKLFF. The CDR3, as DNA: TGTGCCAGCAGCTTAGGGGGCCATCCCAGGGAAAAACTGTTTTTT.

This chain connects TRBV27 to TRBJ2-1; D call uncertain. CDR1 is MNHEY and CDR2 is SMNVEV in the germline V gene (reference sequence). V gave up 2 bases and J gave up 7 bases, with 9 bases separating them. The CDR3 totals 13 residues. This CDR3 is CASSLPQLNEQFF. The CDR3 coding sequence is TGTGCCAGCAGTTTACCCCAGTTGAATGAGCAGTTCTTC.

The genes are TRBV4-1 and TRBJ2-2, with 7 bases fitting TRBD2. The CDR3 has 15 amino acids. Germline trimming cut 1 base from V and 6 bases from J; bases unmatched to any gene: 5. CDR1 is MGHRA, CDR2 YSYEKL, per germline. The CDR3 DNA follows: TGCGCCAGCAGCCAAGTTGGCGGGAGACCCGGGGAGCTGTTTTTT. Residues: CASSQVGGRPGELFF.

A single count supports this clone. The chain employs TRBV4-1 and TRBJ2-3, with unresolved D. CDR1 is MGHRA, CDR2 YSYEKL, per germline. The V end was cut by 0 bases, the J end by 2 bases, with 6 bases between. The CDR3 is 14 residues long. In DNA form, the CDR3 reads TGCGCCAGCAGCCAAGACGGCGTCACAGATACGCAGTATTTT. Translated: CASSQDGVTDTQYF.

About this clone: The identical CDR3 is also encoded by other nucleotide sequences in the sample. This sequence joins TRBV9 and TRBJ2-7; TRBD1 aligns across 8 bases. The ends lost 3 bases at V and 2 bases at J; junction bases unmatched: 4. The CDR3 is made up of 14 amino acids. Germline V CDR1 and CDR2: SGDLS, YYNGEE. The CDR3 DNA follows: TGTGCCAGCAGCGCCGGGACAGGACCCTACGAGCAGTACTTC. This encodes CASSAGTGPYEQYF. The whole variable domain, filled in from reference TRBV9 and TRBJ2-7, reads DSGVTQTPKHLITATGQRVTLRCSPRSGDLSVYWYQQSLDQGLQFLIQYYNGEERAKGNILERFSAQQFPDLHSELNLSSLELGDSALYFCASSAGTGPYEQYFGPGTRLTVT.

The chain combines TRBV18 with TRBJ2-1, with 10 nucleotides matching TRBD1. The CDR3 totals 14 residues. Germline assignment: CDR1 KGHSH and CDR2 LQKENI. After removal of 3 bases from V and 6 bases from J, the junction contained 2 bases not matched to a gene. As DNA, the CDR3 is TGTGCCAGCTCACCGGGACAGGGGCTCAATGAGCAGTTCTTC. Translated: CASSPGQGLNEQFF.

The chain couples TRBV2 to TRBJ1-5; no clear D. Deletions cut 3 bases from V and 6 bases from J, with 12 bases between. CDR3 length: 14 residues. CDR1 is SNHLY, CDR2 FYNNEI, per germline. CDR3 loop: CASSEAKSIQPQHF. The CDR3, as DNA: TGTGCCAGCAGTGAGGCGAAATCTATTCAGCCCCAGCATTTT. The full variable domain, in which reference TRBV2 and TRBJ1-5 provide the parts outside the CDR3, is EPEVTQTPSHQVTQMGQEVILRCVPISNHLYFYWYRQILGQKVEFLVSFYNNEISEKSEIFDDQFSVERPDGSNFTLKIRSTKLEDSAMYFCASSEAKSIQPQHFGDGTRLSIL.

V and J are TRBV7-2 and TRBJ2-1; 11 bases align to TRBD2. CDR1 is SGHTA and CDR2 is FQGNSA in the germline V gene. This CDR3 is 16 amino acids long. J was trimmed by 7 bases and V by 7 bases; bases with no gene match: 12. The CDR3 bases are TGTGCCAGCAACCAGCACACTAGCGGGAGAATGAATGAGCAGTTCTTC. Translated: CASNQHTSGRMNEQFF.

The chain is built from TRBV5-5 and TRBJ2-7; possible D gene TRBD1, 6 bases. CDR1 is SGHKS, CDR2 YYEKEE, per germline (reference sequence). The CDR3 loop spans 14 amino acids. The V end was cut by 0 bases, the J end by 2 bases, with 9 bases between. CDR3 sequence reads: CASSLGTDTYEQYF. In DNA form, the CDR3 reads TGTGCCAGCAGCTTGGGGACAGATACCTACGAGCAGTACTTC.

The CDR3 DNA sequence: TGCGCCAGCAGCGCAAAGGGACAGGGACGTAACACCGGGGAGCTGTTTTTT. Its protein is CASSAKGQGRNTGELFF. The chain links TRBV5-1 to TRBJ2-2; 9 nucleotides agree with TRBD1. Per germline, CDR1 SGHRS and CDR2 YFSETQ. The CDR3 is made up of 17 amino acids. The junction had 9 bases not matched to a gene; V was cut back by 4 bases and J by 2 bases.